The entry that follows covers one T cell receptor (beta chain) sequence. A second PCR of 7 to 11 cycles used a sample-barcoded 5' primer and a J-beta primer mix. MiXCR, applied by TCRdb to the 5' RACE reads, yields one record per CDR3 protein. The data contain about 970,000 distinct CDR3 sequences, roughly 51% of them singletons. These data belong to a study of blood T cells in healthy people across ages. A minimum of 5.5 micrograms of total RNA was extracted per sample. V was clipped by 10 bases and J by 2 bases, with 15 bases between them. Germline lookup yields CDR1 LNHDA and CDR2 SQIVND (reference sequence). The CDR3 runs 13 residues.

The chain joins TRBV19 to TRBJ2-7; D possibly uses TRBD1 or TRBD2 (5 bases each). The TCR comes from a woman aged 60-75 years in good health. Sequencing was performed on blood. The CDR3 spells CATARDGAYEQYF. CDR3 bases: TGTGCCACCGCCAGGGACGGCGCCTACGAGCAGTACTTC.